The clone carrying this T cell receptor (beta chain) was recorded once. A read error may explain this, as a much larger clone is one base away. The junction had 0 bases not matched to a gene; V was cut back by 3 bases and J by 0 bases. Per germline, CDR1 SGDLS and CDR2 YYNGEE. CDR3 length equals 14 residues. The data were taken from a study of T-cell reconstitution after alpha-beta-depleted transplantation in children. During its preparation, the TCRbeta library received unique molecular identifiers. TCRdb redid the calling of the PCR reads with MiXCR, one entry per CDR3 protein. The sample includes almost 250,000 distinct CDR3 sequences, roughly 24% of them seen just once.

The material sequenced was PBMCs, taken before TCRalphabeta/CD19-depleted stem cell transplant. The sequence was obtained from a girl aged 2 to 10 with Fanconi anemia, due to receive a stem cell transplant. The V and J genes are TRBV9 and TRBJ2-3; TRBD2 agrees at 8 bases. The CDR3 DNA reads TGTGCCAGCAGCGGGACTAGCAGCACAGATACGCAGTATTTT. Its translation is CASSGTSSTDTQYF.